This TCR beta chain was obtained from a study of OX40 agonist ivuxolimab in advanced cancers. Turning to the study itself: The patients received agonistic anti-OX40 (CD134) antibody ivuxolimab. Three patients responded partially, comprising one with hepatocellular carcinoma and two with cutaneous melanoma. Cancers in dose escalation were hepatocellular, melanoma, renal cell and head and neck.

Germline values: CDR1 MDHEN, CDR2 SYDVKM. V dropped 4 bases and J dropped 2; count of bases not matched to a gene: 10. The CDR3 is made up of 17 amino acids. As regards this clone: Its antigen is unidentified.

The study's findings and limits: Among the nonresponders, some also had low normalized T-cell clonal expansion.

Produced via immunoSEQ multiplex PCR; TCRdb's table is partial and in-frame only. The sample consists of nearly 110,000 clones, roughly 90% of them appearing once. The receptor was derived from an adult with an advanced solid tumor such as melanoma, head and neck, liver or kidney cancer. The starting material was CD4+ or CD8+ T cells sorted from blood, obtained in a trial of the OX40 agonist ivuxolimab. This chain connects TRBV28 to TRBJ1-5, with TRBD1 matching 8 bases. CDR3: CASSSQGQVIRNQPQHF. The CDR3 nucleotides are TGTGCCAGCAGTTCTCAGGGACAGGTCATCCGCAATCAGCCCCAGCATTTT.